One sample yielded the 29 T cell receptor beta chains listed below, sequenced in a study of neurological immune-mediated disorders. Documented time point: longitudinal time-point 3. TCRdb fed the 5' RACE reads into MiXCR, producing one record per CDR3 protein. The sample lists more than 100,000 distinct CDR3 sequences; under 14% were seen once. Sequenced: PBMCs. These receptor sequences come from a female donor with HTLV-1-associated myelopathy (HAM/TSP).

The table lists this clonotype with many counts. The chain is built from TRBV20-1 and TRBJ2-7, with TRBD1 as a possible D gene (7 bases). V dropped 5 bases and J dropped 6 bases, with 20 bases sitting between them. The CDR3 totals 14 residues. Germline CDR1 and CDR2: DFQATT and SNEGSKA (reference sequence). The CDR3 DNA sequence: TGCAGTGCTCTGAGGGCCCAGGGGGGTTTCGAGCAGTACTTC. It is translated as CSALRAQGGFEQYF.

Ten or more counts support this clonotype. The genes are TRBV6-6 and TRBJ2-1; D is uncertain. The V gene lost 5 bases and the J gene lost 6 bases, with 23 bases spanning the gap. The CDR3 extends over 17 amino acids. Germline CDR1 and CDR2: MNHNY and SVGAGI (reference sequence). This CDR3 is CASSRHAHLKVLNEQFF. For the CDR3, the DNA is TGTGCCAGCAGTCGCCATGCCCATCTTAAAGTACTCAATGAGCAGTTCTTC.

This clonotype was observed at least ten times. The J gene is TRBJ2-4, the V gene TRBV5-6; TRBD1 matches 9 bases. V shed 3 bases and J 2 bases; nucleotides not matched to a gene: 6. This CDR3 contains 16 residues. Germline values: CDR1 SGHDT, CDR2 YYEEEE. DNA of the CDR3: TGTGCCAGCAGCTGGAGGGGACAGGGTACCAAAAACATTCAGTACTTC. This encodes CASSWRGQGTKNIQYF.

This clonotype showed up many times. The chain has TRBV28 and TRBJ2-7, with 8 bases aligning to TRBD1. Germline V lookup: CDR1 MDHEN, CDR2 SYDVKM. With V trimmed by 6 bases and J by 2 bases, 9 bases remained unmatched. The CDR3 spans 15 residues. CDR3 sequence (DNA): TGTGCCAGCAGCCTCAGGGGGCTTTTACCCTACGAGCAGTACTTC. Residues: CASSLRGLLPYEQYF.

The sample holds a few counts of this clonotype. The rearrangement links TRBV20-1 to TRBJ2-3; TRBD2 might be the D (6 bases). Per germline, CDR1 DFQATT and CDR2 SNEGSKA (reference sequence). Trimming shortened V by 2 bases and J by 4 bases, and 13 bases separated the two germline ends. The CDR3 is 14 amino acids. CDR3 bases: TGCAGTGCTAGAAACTACGCGGGGTCAGATACGCAGTATTTT. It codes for CSARNYAGSDTQYF.

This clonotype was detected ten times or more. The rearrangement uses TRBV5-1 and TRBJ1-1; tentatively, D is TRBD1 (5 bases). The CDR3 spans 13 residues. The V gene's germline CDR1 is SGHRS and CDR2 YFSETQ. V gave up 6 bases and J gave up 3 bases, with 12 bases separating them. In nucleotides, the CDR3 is TGCGCCAGCAACGTGTGGGGGGACACTGAAGCTTTCTTT. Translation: CASNVWGDTEAFF. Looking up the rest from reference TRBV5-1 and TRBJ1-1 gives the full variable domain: KAGVTQTPRYLIKTRGQQVTLSCSPISGHRSVSWYQQTPGQGLQFLFEYFSETQRNKGNFPGRFSGRQFSNSRSEMNVSTLELGDSALYLCASNVWGDTEAFFGQGTRLTVV.

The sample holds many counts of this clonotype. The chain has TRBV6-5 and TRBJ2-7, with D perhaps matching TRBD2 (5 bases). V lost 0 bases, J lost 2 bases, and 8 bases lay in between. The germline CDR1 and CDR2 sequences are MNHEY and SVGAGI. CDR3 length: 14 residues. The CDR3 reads CASSYSSGTYEQYF. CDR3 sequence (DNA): TGTGCCAGCAGTTACTCGTCCGGGACCTACGAGCAGTACTTC.

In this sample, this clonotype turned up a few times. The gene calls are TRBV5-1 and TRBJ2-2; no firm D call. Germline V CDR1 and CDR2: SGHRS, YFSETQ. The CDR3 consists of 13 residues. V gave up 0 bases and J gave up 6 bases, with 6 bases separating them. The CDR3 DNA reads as TGCGCCAGCAGCTTGGCCTTAGCCGGGGAGCTGTTTTTT. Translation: CASSLALAGELFF.

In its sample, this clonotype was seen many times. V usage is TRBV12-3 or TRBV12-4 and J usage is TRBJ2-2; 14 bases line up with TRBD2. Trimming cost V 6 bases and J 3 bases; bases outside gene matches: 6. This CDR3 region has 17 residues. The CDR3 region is CASSRLAGGPDTGELFF. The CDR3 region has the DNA TGTGCCAGCAGCCGACTAGCGGGGGGGCCCGACACCGGGGAGCTGTTTTTT.

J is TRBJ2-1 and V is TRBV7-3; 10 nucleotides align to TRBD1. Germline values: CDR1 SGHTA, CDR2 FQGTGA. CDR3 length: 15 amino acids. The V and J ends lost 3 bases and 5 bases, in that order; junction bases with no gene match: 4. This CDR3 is CASSFSGTGDNEQFF. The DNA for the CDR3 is TGTGCCAGCAGCTTCTCCGGGACAGGGGACAATGAGCAGTTCTTC.

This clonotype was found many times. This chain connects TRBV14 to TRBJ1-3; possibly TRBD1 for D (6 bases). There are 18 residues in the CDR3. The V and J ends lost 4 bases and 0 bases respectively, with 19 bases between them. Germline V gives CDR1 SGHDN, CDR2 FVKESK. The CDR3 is CASSPICRQDRSGNTIYF. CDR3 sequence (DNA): TGTGCCAGCAGCCCCATTTGTCGACAGGATCGCTCTGGAAACACCATATATTTT.

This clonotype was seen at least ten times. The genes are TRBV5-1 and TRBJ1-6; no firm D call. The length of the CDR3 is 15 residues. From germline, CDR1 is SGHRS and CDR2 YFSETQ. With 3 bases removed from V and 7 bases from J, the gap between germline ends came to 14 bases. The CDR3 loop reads CASSSDPKLNSPLHF. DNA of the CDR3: TGCGCCAGCAGCTCCGACCCTAAATTAAATTCACCCCTCCACTTT.

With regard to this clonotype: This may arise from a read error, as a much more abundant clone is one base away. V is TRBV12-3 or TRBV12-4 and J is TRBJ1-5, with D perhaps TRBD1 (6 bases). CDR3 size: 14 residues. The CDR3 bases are TGTGTCAGCAACATAGGGGGGAGCAATCAGCCCCAGCATTTT. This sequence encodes CVSNIGGSNQPQHF.

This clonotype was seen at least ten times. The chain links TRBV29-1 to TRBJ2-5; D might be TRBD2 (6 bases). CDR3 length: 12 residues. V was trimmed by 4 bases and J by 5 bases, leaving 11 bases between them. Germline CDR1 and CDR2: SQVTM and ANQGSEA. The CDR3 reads CSVVELAETQYF. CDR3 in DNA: TGCAGCGTTGTTGAGCTAGCGGAGACCCAGTACTTC.

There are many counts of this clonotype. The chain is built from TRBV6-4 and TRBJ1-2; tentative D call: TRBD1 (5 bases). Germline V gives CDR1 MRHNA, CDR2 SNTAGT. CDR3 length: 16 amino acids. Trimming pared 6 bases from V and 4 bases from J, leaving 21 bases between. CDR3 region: CASSRTPGPNTYGYTF. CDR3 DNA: TGTGCCAGCAGCCGGACACCGGGCCCTAACACCTATGGCTACACCTTC.

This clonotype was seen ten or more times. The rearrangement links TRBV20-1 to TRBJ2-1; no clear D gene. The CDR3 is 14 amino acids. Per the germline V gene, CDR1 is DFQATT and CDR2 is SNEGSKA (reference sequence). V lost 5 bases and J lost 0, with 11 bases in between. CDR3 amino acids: CSARSGSSYNEQFF. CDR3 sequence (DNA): TGCAGTGCTCGATCTGGAAGCTCCTACAATGAGCAGTTCTTC.

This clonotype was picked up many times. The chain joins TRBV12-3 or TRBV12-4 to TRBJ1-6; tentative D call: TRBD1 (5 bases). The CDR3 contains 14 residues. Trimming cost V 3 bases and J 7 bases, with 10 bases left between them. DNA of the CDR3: TGTGCCAGCAGTTTCCAGGGAGGGAATTCACCCCTCCACTTT. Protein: CASSFQGGNSPLHF.

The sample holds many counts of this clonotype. Here the CDR3 reads CASSFGQVGTQYF. As DNA, the CDR3 is TGCGCCAGCAGCTTTGGACAGGTCGGGACGCAGTACTTC. This chain connects TRBV5-1 to TRBJ2-7, with TRBD1 matching 7 bases. The junction had 8 bases not matched to a gene; V was cut back by 2 bases and J by 9 bases. CDR1 is SGHRS, CDR2 YFSETQ, per germline. This CDR3 spans 13 amino acids.

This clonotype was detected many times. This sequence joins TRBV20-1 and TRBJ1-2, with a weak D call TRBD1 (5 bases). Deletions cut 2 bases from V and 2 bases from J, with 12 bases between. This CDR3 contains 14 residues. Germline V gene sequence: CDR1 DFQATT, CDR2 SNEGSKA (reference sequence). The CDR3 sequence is CSARRQFENYGYTF. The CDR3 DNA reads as TGCAGTGCTAGAAGACAGTTTGAAAACTATGGCTACACCTTC.

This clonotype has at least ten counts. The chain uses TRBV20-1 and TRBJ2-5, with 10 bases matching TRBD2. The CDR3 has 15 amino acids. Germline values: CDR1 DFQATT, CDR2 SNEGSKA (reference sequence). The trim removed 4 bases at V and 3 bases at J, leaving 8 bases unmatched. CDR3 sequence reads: CSANSGGAYEETQYF. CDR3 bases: TGCAGTGCTAACAGCGGGGGGGCTTATGAAGAGACCCAGTACTTC.

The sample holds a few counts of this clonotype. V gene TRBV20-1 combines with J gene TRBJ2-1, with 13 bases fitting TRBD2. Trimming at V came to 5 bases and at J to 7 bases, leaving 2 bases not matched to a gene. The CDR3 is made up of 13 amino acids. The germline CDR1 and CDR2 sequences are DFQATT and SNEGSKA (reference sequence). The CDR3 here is CSASTSGGNEQFF. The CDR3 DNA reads TGCAGTGCTTCGACTAGCGGGGGGAATGAGCAGTTCTTC.

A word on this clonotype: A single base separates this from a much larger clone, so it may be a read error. CDR3 protein: CASSQSDRRGVYGYTF. The CDR3 DNA sequence: TGTGCCAGCAGCCAATCGGACAGACGGGGTGTCTATGGCTACACCTTC. The rearrangement uses TRBV3-1 and TRBJ1-2; weak D call: TRBD1 (6 bases). Germline-derived CDR1 and CDR2 are LGHDT and YNNKEL (reference sequence). The CDR3 is 16 amino acids. Trimming took 2 bases from V and 4 from J, leaving 17 bases between them.

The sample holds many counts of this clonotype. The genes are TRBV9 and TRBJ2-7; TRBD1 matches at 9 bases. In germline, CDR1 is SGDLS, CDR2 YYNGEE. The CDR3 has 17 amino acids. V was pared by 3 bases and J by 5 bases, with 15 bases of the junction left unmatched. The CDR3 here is CASSAGTGTVIRHEQYF. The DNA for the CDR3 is TGTGCCAGCAGCGCGGGGACAGGGACAGTTATCCGTCACGAGCAGTACTTC.

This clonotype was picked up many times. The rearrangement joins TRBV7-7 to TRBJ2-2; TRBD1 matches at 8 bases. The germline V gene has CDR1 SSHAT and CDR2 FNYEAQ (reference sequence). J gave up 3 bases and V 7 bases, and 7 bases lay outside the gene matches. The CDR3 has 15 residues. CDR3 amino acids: CASTPQGADTGELFF. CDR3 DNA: TGTGCCAGCACCCCTCAGGGGGCGGACACCGGGGAGCTGTTTTTT.

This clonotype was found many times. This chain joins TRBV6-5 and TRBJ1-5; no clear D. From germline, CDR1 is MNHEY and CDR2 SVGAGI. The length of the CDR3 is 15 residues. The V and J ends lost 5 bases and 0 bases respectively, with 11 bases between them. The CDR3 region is CASSRTEYSNQPQHF. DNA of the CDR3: TGTGCCAGCAGTCGGACGGAATATAGCAATCAGCCCCAGCATTTT.

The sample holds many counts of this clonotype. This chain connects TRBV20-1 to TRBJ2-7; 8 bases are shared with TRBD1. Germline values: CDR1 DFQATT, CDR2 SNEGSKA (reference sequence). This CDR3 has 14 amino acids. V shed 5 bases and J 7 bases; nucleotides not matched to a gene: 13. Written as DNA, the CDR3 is TGCAGTGCTCCGGCTGGGGCAGGGGGCCGGGAGCAGTACTTC. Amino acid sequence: CSAPAGAGGREQYF.

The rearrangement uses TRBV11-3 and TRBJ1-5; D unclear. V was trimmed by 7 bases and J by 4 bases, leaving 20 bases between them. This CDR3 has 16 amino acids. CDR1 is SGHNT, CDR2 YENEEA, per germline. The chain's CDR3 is CASNYPWAGRNQPQHF. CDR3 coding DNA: TGTGCCAGCAACTACCCCTGGGCGGGGAGGAATCAGCCCCAGCATTTT.

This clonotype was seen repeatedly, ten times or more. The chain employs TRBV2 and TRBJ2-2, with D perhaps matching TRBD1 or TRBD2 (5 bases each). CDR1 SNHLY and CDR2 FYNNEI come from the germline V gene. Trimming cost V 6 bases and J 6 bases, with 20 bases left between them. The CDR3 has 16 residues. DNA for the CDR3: TGTGCCAGCAGCCACCGAGAGGCCGGGGCCGCCGGGGAGCTGTTTTTT. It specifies CASSHREAGAAGELFF.

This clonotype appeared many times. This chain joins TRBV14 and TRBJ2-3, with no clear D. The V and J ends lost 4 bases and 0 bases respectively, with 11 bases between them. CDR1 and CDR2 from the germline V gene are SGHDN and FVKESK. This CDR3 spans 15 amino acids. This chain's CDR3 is CASSPRPVSTDTQYF. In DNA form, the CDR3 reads TGTGCCAGCAGCCCGCGTCCCGTTAGCACAGATACGCAGTATTTT. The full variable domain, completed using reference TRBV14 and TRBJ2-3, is EAGVTQFPSHSVIEKGQTVTLRCDPISGHDNLYWYRRVMGKEIKFLLHFVKESKQDESGMPNNRFLAERTGGTYSTLKVQPAELEDSGVYFCASSPRPVSTDTQYFGPGTRLTVL.